This T cell receptor beta chain was documented in a study of shared clonotypes between healthy human individuals. Using immunoSEQ multiplex PCR, the repertoire was profiled, and TCRdb retains in-frame clones only, with some absent. The table shows over 850,000 clones, with around 78% occurring only once. The CDR3 is 15 amino acids. Germline assignment: CDR1 SGHRS and CDR2 YFSETQ. The trim removed 4 bases at V and 7 bases at J, leaving 7 bases unmatched. This clone was seen a few times. What it binds is not known. Study results and caveats: Sorted-subset samples were not fully sequenced, rarefaction indicated. Memory subsets generally showed lower estimated richness than naive subsets.

The chain combines TRBV5-1 with TRBJ1-3; 11 bases match TRBD1. The TCR sequence derives from a man younger than 35 in good health. Some clones in this sample may be carry-over from other donors' samples. The specimen sequenced was memory CD4+ T cells from PBMCs. The subset denotes: CD45RA-negative fraction. This CDR3 is CASSPDRGHGNTIYF. CDR3 nucleotide sequence: TGCGCCAGCAGCCCGGACAGGGGGCACGGTAACACCATATATTTT.